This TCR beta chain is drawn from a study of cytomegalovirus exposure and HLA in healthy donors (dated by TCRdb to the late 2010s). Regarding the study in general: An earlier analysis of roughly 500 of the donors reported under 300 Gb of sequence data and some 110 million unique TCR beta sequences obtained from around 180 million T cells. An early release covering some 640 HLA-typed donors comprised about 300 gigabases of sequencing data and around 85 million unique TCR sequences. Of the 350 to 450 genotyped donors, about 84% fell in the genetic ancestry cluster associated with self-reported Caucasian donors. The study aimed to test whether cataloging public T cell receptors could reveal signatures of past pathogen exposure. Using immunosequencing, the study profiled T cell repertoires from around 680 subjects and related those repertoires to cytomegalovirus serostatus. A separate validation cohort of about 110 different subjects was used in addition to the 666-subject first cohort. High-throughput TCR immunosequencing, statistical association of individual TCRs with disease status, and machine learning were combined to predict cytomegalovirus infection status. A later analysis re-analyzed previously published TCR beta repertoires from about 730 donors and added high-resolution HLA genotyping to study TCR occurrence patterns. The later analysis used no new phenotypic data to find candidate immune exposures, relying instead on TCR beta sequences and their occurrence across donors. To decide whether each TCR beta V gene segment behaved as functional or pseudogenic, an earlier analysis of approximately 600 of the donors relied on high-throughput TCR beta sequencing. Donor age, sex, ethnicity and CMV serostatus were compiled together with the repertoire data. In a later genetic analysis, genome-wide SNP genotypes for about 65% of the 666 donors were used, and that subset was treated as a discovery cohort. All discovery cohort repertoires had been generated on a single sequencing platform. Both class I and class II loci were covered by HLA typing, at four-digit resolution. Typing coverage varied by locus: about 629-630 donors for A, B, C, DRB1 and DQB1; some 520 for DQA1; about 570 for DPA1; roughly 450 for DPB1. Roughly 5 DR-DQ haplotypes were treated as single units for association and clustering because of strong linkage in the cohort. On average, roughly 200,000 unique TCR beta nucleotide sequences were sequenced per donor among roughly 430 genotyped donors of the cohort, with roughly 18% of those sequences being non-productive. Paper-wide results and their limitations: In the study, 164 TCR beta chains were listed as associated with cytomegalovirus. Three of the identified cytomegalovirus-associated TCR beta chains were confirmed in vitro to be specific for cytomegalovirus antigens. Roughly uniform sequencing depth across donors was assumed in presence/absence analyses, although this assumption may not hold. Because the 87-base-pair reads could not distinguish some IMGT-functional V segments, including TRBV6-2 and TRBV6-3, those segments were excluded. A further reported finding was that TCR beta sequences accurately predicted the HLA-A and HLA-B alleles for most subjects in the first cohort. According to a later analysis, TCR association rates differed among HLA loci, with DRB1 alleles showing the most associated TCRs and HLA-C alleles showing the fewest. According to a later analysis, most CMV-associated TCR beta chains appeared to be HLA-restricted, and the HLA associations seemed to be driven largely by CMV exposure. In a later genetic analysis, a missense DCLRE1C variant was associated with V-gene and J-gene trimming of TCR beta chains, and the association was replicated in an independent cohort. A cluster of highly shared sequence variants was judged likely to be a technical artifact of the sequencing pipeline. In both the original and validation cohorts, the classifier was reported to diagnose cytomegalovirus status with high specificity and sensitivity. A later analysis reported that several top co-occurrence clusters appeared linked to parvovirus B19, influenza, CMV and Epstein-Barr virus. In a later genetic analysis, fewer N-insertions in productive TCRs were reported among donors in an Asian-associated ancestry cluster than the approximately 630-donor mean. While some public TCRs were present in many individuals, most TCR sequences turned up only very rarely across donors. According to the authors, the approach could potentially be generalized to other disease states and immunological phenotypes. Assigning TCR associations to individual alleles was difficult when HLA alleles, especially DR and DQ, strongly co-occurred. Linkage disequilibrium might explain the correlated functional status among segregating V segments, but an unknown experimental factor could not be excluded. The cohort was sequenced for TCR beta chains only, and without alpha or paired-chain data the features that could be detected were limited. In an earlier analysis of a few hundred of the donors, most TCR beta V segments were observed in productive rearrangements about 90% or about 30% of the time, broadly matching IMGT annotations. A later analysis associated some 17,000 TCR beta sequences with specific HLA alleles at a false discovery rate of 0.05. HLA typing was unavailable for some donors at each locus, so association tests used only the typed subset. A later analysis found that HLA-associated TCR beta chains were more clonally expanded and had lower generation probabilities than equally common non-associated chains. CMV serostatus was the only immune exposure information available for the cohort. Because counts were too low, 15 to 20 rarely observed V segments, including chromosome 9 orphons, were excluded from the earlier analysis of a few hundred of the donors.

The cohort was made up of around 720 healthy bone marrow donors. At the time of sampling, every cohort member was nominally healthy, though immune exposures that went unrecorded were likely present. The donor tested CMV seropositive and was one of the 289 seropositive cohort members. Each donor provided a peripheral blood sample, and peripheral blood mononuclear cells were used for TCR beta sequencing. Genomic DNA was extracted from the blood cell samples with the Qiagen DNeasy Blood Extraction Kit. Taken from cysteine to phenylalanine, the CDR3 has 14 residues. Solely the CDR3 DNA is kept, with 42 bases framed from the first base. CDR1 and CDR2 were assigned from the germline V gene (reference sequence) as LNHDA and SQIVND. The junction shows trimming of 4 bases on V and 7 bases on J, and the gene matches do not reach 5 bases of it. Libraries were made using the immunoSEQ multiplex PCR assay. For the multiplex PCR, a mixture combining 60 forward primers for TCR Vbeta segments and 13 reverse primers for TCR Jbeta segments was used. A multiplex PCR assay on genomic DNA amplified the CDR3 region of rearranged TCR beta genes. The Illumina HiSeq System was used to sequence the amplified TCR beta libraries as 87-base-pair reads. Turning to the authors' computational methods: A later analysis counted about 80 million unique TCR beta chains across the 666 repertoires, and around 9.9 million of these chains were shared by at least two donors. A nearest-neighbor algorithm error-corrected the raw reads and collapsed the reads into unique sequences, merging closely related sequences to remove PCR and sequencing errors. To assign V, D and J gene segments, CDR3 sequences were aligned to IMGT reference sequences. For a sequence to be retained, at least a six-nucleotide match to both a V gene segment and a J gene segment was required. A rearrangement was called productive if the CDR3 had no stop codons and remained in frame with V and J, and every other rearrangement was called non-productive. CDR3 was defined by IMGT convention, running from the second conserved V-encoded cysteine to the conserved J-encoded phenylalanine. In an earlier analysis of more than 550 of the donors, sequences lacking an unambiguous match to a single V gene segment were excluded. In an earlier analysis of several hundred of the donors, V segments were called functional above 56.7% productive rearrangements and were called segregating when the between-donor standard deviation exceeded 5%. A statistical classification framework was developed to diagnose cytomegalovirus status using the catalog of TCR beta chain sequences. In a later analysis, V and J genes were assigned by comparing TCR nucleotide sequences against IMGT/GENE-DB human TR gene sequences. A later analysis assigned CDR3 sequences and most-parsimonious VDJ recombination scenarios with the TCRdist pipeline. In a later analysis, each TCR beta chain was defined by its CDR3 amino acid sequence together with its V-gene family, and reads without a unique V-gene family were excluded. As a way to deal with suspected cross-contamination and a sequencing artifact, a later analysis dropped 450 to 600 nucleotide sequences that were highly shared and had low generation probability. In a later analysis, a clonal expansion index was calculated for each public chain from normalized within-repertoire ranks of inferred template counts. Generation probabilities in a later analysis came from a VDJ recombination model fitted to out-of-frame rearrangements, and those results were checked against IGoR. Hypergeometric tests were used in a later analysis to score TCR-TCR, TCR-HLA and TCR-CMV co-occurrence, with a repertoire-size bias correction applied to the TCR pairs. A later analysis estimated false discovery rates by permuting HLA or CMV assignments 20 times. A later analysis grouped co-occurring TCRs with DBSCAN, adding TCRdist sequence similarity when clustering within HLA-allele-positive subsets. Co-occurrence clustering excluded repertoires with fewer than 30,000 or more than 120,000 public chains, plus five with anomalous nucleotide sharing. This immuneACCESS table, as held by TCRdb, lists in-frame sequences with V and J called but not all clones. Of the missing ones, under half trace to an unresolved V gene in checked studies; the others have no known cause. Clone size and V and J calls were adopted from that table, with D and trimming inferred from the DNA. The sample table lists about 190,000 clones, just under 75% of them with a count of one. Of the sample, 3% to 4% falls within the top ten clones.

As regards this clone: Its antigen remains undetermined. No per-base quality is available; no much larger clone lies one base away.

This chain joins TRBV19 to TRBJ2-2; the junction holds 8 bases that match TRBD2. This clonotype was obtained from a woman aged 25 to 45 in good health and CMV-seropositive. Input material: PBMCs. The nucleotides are TGTGCCAGTAGTACGGGAGGGGAGGTCGGGGAGCTGTTTTTT. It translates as CASSTGGEVGELFF.